This T cell receptor (beta chain) came from a study of T cell responses to AZD1222 COVID-19 vaccine. Study-level points and caveats: Sampling captured repertoires only after the peak T cell response. As reported, nearly half of all spike-specific TCRs target variant regions that are unmutated. The donor group comprised mostly white British people and more females; the analysis possibly underestimated clonal diversity. Mapped onto spike, vaccine-associated CD4 TCRs spanned it and were dominant at 160-218 and 743-854.

The repertoire was sequenced with immunoSEQ multiplex PCR; TCRdb's copy has only in-frame clones and lacks some. The sample records about 140,000 clones, roughly 92% being singletons. Trimming took 3 bases from V and 4 from J, leaving 13 bases between them. CDR1 SGHNT and CDR2 YYREEE come from the germline V gene (reference sequence). The CDR3 has 15 amino acids. Comments on this clone: Its antigen is as yet unknown.

The gene calls are TRBV5-4 and TRBJ1-4, with D hard to call. The clonotype originates from an adult who received the AZD1222 COVID-19 vaccine. The source was peripheral blood, collected 28 days after the second AZD1222 dose. The CDR3 is CASSSTWYGNEKLFF. The DNA of the CDR3 is TGTGCCAGCAGCTCGACTTGGTATGGTAATGAAAAACTGTTTTTT. Supplemented by reference TRBV5-4 and TRBJ1-4, the full variable domain reads ETGVTQSPTHLIKTRGQQVTLRCSSQSGHNTVSWYQQALGQGPQFIFQYYREEENGRGNFPPRFSGLQFPNYSSELNVNALELDDSALYLCASSSTWYGNEKLFFGSGTQLSVL.